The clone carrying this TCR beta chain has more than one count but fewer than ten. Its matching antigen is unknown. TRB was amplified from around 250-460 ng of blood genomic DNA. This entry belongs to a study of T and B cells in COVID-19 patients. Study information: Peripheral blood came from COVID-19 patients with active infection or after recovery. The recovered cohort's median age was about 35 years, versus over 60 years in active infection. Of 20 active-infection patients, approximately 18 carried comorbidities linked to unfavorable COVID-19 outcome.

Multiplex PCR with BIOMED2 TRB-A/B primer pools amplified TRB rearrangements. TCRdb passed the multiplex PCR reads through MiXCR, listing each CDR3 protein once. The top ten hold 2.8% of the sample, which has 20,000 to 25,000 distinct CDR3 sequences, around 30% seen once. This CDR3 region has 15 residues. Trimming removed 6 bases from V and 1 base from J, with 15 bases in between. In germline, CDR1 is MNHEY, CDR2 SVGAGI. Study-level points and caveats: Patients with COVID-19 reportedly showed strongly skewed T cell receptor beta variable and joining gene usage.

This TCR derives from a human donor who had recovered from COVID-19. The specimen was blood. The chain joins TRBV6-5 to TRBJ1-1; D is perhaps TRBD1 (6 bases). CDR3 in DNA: TGTGCCAGCAGGCCTACCAGAGGGGGGAACACTGAAGCTTTCTTT. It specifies CASRPTRGGNTEAFF.